A single sample gave rise to the 16 T cell receptor beta chains below, sequenced in a study of immune cell composition in non-small cell lung cancer. The normal lung sample lay at least 3 cm, and maximally far, from the tumour. This table comes from immunoSEQ multiplex PCR, and its TCRdb copy is limited to in-frame clones, with some not included. The sample lists about 6,800 clones, almost 85% occurring once. Sequenced input: non-adjacent lung tissue. The source of these receptors is a human donor with non-small cell lung cancer.

The chain is built from TRBV18 and TRBJ1-1; D might be TRBD1 (5 bases). Looked up from germline, CDR1 is KGHSH and CDR2 is LQKENI. V was cut by 3 bases and J by 1 base, with 15 bases left in between. The length of the CDR3 is 16 residues. CDR3 nucleotides: TGTGCCAGCTCACCGGAGATCTTTGACAGGAACACTGAAGCTTTCTTT. It specifies CASSPEIFDRNTEAFF.

V and J are TRBV5-4 and TRBJ1-6; 7 nucleotides match TRBD1. Germline CDR1 reads SGHNT; CDR2 reads YYREEE (reference sequence). V lost 0 bases, J lost 7 bases, and 4 bases stayed unmatched. This CDR3 region has 15 residues. The CDR3 region has the DNA TGTGCCAGCAGCTTGGACAGGGGTGGAAATTCACCCCTCCACTTT. Its translation: CASSLDRGGNSPLHF.

The J gene is TRBJ2-1, the V gene TRBV4-3; D may be TRBD2 (6 bases). Germline V gene lookup returns CDR1 LGHNA and CDR2 YSLEER. The CDR3 runs 14 residues. Trimming took off 3 bases at V and 10 bases at J, with 16 bases between the two ends. CDR3 in amino acids: CASSHAPGLGEQFF. The CDR3, as DNA: TGCGCCAGCAGCCATGCTCCGGGACTTGGGGAGCAGTTCTTC.

V is TRBV18 and J is TRBJ2-1; a weak D match, TRBD1 (6 bases). Germline V gene sequence: CDR1 KGHSH, CDR2 LQKENI. This CDR3 is built from 14 residues. Trimming took off 6 bases at V and 9 bases at J, with 18 bases between the two ends. The CDR3, as DNA: TGTGCCAGCTCCCTCCGGGACACCCCAAGTGAGCAGTTCTTC. It specifies CASSLRDTPSEQFF.

The chain joins TRBV6-6 to TRBJ2-2, with D perhaps assigned TRBD1 or TRBD2 (6 bases each). CDR3 length: 16 amino acids. Germline V lookup: CDR1 MNHNY, CDR2 SVGAGI (reference sequence). The V end was cut by 4 bases, the J end by 2 bases, with 14 bases between. CDR3 nucleotide sequence: TGTGCCAGCAGTTTCCGGGGGCCTCCAAACACCGGGGAGCTGTTTTTT. It encodes CASSFRGPPNTGELFF.

The CDR3 loop reads CATRAGQGNSPLHF. CDR3 DNA sequence: TGTGCCACCAGAGCAGGGCAGGGGAATTCACCCCTCCACTTT. This sequence joins TRBV6-5 and TRBJ1-6, with D tentatively TRBD1 (6 bases). CDR3 length: 14 amino acids. Trimming cost V 10 bases and J 7 bases, with 17 bases left between them. Per germline, CDR1 MNHEY and CDR2 SVGAGI.

The chain uses TRBV6-1 and TRBJ1-6; D remains ambiguous. V lost 6 bases and J 7 bases, leaving 16 bases between the germline ends. The length of the CDR3 is 15 residues. The germline gives CDR1 MNHNS, CDR2 SASEGT. The DNA for the CDR3 is TGTGCCAGCAGCCCGGGCGGGCTTGGAAATTCACCCCTCCACTTT. Translation gives CASSPGGLGNSPLHF.

V gene TRBV10-3 combines with J gene TRBJ1-4; TRBD1 matches 7 bases. Trimming at V came to 10 bases and at J to 1 base, leaving 6 bases not matched to a gene. The CDR3 runs 14 residues. Germline lookup yields CDR1 ENHRY and CDR2 SYGVKD. The CDR3, as DNA: TGTGCCACGGAAGCAGGGGGAACTAATGAAAAACTGTTTTTT. Its translation: CATEAGGTNEKLFF.

V and J are TRBV10-1 and TRBJ2-6; 7 bases agree with TRBD1. Trimming at V came to 0 bases and at J to 2 bases, leaving 4 bases not matched to a gene. CDR1 WNHNN and CDR2 SYGVQD come from the germline V gene (reference sequence). This CDR3 spans 17 amino acids. This CDR3 is CASSESGQPPGANVLTF. DNA of the CDR3: TGCGCCAGCAGTGAGTCGGGACAGCCGCCTGGGGCCAACGTCCTGACTTTC.

The rearrangement joins TRBV27 to TRBJ2-7; D is unclear. V was clipped by 2 bases and J by 3 bases, with 11 bases between them. This CDR3 is 14 amino acids long. Germline assignment: CDR1 MNHEY and CDR2 SMNVEV (reference sequence). DNA of the CDR3: TGTGCCAGCAGTTTACAGGTGGGTGACTACGAGCAGTACTTC. As protein: CASSLQVGDYEQYF.

V gene TRBV18 combines with J gene TRBJ1-2; TRBD1 is a possible D gene (5 bases). The length of the CDR3 is 15 residues. The V and J ends lost 2 bases and 4 bases respectively, with 14 bases between them. The germline CDR1 and CDR2 sequences are KGHSH and LQKENI. The CDR3: CASSPDSAVGYGYTF. CDR3 sequence (DNA): TGTGCCAGCTCACCAGACAGCGCCGTTGGCTATGGCTACACCTTC. Complete variable domain (other parts from reference TRBV18 and TRBJ1-2): NAGVMQNPRHLVRRRGQEARLRCSPMKGHSHVYWYRQLPEEGLKFMVYLQKENIIDESGMPKERFSAEFPKEGPSILRIQQVVRGDSAAYFCASSPDSAVGYGYTFGSGTRLTVV.

The J gene is TRBJ1-5, the V gene TRBV18; 9 bases are shared with TRBD1. Germline CDR1 reads KGHSH; CDR2 reads LQKENI. The V gene end was trimmed by 3 bases and the J gene end by 12 bases; junction bases not matched to a gene: 15. This CDR3 is 16 amino acids long. The CDR3 DNA is TGTGCCAGCTCACCGCGGGGGACAGGGACTAATAGTCTCCAGCATTTT. Its protein product is CASSPRGTGTNSLQHF. The full variable domain, completed using reference TRBV18 and TRBJ1-5, is NAGVMQNPRHLVRRRGQEARLRCSPMKGHSHVYWYRQLPEEGLKFMVYLQKENIIDESGMPKERFSAEFPKEGPSILRIQQVVRGDSAAYFCASSPRGTGTNSLQHFGDGTRLSIL.

The chain recombines TRBV7-4 with TRBJ2-1; 8 bases align to TRBD2. Trimming took 11 bases from V and 5 from J; bases not matched to a gene: 11. Germline CDR1 reads SGHVT; CDR2 reads SQSDAQ. The CDR3 consists of 14 residues. CDR3 amino acids: CASKPGGIDNEQFF. CDR3 in DNA: TGTGCCTCTAAGCCGGGGGGGATCGACAATGAGCAGTTCTTC.

This chain uses TRBV4-3 with TRBJ2-3; tentatively, D is TRBD1 (5 bases). The CDR3 loop spans 15 amino acids. Germline V gene data show CDR1 as LGHNA and CDR2 as YSLEER. The V and J ends lost 0 bases and 8 bases respectively, with 15 bases between them. In DNA form, the CDR3 reads TGCGCCAGCAGCCAAGATAACGCAGGGTCGGTTACGCAGTATTTT. Protein: CASSQDNAGSVTQYF.

The CDR3 nucleotides are TGTGCCAGCAGCCCCGACAGGGGGCATGTTCTTGGTGGCTACACCTTC. Its protein product is CASSPDRGHVLGGYTF. The chain combines TRBV7-9 with TRBJ1-2, with 10 bases fitting TRBD1. The CDR3 extends over 16 amino acids. The germline CDR1 and CDR2 sequences are SEHNR and FQNEAQ (reference sequence). V shed 5 bases, J shed 7 bases, and the junction held 13 bases outside the gene matches.

V is TRBV5-1 and J is TRBJ1-2; 10 bases are a match to TRBD1. In germline, CDR1 is SGHRS, CDR2 YFSETQ. The CDR3 is 13 residues long. V lost 4 bases and J lost 8; bases outside the gene matches: 5. CDR3 residues: CASSRGQGGGYTF. The CDR3 DNA reads as TGCGCCAGCAGCCGAGGACAGGGGGGCGGCTACACCTTC.